This passage covers 10 T cell receptor beta chains from one sample sequenced in a study of T-cell reconstitution after alpha-beta-depleted transplantation in children. Unique molecular identifiers tagged the TCRbeta library. Each CDR3 protein gets one entry after TCRdb re-called the PCR reads with MiXCR. The profile shows some 600,000 distinct CDR3 sequences, roughly 13% of them singletons. Material: PBMCs, mostly from graft donor cells, obtained 360 days after TCRalphabeta/CD19-depleted stem cell transplant. These receptors were obtained from a male patient between 10 and 17 years old who had a stem cell transplant for acute myeloid leukemia, so the T cells may come from the graft donor.

This clonotype was detected many times. The chain couples TRBV12-3 or TRBV12-4 to TRBJ2-2, with D maybe TRBD1 (5 bases). There are 15 residues in the CDR3. Deletions cut 5 bases from V and 8 bases from J, with 18 bases between. As DNA, the CDR3 is TGTGCCAGCAGTCCAACAGGTGTGACACCGGGGGAGCTGTTTTTT. Translating gives CASSPTGVTPGELFF.

The chain couples TRBV12-3 or TRBV12-4 to TRBJ1-1; 8 positions agree with TRBD1. The V and J ends lost 3 bases and 7 bases, in that order; junction bases with no gene match: 10. This CDR3 spans 15 amino acids. CDR3 protein: CASSFSRGRYIEAFF. The CDR3 DNA reads as TGTGCCAGCAGTTTTTCCAGGGGGCGCTATATTGAAGCTTTCTTT.

Many counts were recorded for this clonotype. V and J are TRBV5-1 and TRBJ2-7, with 8 bases identical to TRBD2. The CDR3 loop spans 20 amino acids. The germline gives CDR1 SGHRS, CDR2 YFSETQ. V was pared by 4 bases and J by 0 bases, with 21 bases of the junction left unmatched. The CDR3 coding sequence is TGCGCCAGCAGCCCGGAAGGAGTGGCGGGAGGAGTGATAAGCTCCTACGAGCAGTACTTC. It encodes CASSPEGVAGGVISSYEQYF.

This clonotype was observed a few times. The CDR3 sequence is CSAPTGLAGAEQYF. CDR3 DNA sequence: TGCAGTGCTCCCACAGGACTAGCGGGAGCCGAGCAGTACTTC. V and J are TRBV20-1 and TRBJ2-7; TRBD2 agrees at 13 bases. The germline V gene has CDR1 DFQATT and CDR2 SNEGSKA (reference sequence). This CDR3 has 14 residues. V lost 5 bases, J lost 6 bases, and 7 bases stayed unmatched.

The rearrangement joins TRBV7-6 to TRBJ2-7; D unclear. The length of the CDR3 is 12 residues. Trimming left V 8 bases short and J 1 base short, with 9 bases between. Germline CDR1 and CDR2: SGHVS and FNYEAQ. CDR3 sequence (DNA): TGTGCCAGCGGGTTATCGTCCTACGAGCAGTACTTC. Amino acid sequence: CASGLSSYEQYF.

J is TRBJ2-7 and V is TRBV7-6, with D tentatively TRBD1 (6 bases). CDR1 and CDR2 from the germline V gene are SGHVS and FNYEAQ. V dropped 4 bases and J dropped 5 bases, with 18 bases sitting between them. The CDR3 runs to 15 residues. This chain's CDR3 is CASSSPRGVFHEQYF. CDR3 nucleotides: TGTGCCAGCAGCTCCCCCAGGGGAGTATTCCACGAGCAGTACTTC. Together with reference TRBV7-6 and TRBJ2-7, the CDR3 gives the full variable domain: GAGVSQSPRYKVTKRGQDVALRCDPISGHVSLYWYRQALGQGPEFLTYFNYEAQQDKSGLPNDRFSAERPEGSISTLTIQRTEQRDSAMYRCASSSPRGVFHEQYFGPGTRLTVT.

This clonotype was counted ten times or more. The rearrangement links TRBV6-2 or TRBV6-3 to TRBJ2-2; 9 bases agree with TRBD1. Trimming cost V 6 bases and J 4 bases; bases outside gene matches: 6. This CDR3 comprises 15 residues. Per the germline V gene, CDR1 is MNHEY and CDR2 is SVGEGT. In nucleotides, the CDR3 is TGTGCCAGCAGAACCGGGACAGGGATCACCGGGGAGCTGTTTTTT. This translates into CASRTGTGITGELFF.

In this sample, this clonotype turned up many times. The V call is TRBV28, the J call TRBJ2-7; no firm D call. V lost 7 bases, J lost 3 bases, and 4 bases lay in between. CDR1 MDHEN and CDR2 SYDVKM come from the germline V gene. This CDR3 is built from 10 residues. The CDR3 sequence is CASNHYEQYF. The CDR3 bases are TGTGCCAGCAACCACTACGAGCAGTACTTC.

This clonotype was counted ten times or more. The chain joins TRBV7-3 to TRBJ2-1, with a possible D match to TRBD1 (5 bases). The CDR3 runs to 15 residues. Trimming stripped 2 bases from V and 2 bases from J, with 10 bases between. Germline V gives CDR1 SGHTA, CDR2 FQGTGA. The CDR3: CASSLAKGAYNEQFF. DNA for the CDR3: TGTGCCAGCAGCTTAGCGAAAGGGGCCTACAATGAGCAGTTCTTC.

This clonotype has just a few counts. The chain couples TRBV20-1 to TRBJ1-2; D ambiguous. Germline assignment: CDR1 DFQATT and CDR2 SNEGSKA (reference sequence). The CDR3 sequence is 14 residues long. The V gene lost 0 bases and the J gene lost 4 bases, with 12 bases spanning the gap. The CDR3 DNA follows: TGCAGTGCTAGAGATCGCCTTGCAGGCTATGGCTACACCTTC. The encoded protein is CSARDRLAGYGYTF.